This note documents a single TCR beta chain sequence. Germline CDR1 reads SQVTM; CDR2 reads ANQGSEA. V gave up 6 bases and J gave up 13 bases, with 16 bases separating them. CDR3 length: 11 amino acids. This record belongs to a study of OX40 agonist ivuxolimab in advanced cancers. About the study: The patients received agonistic anti-OX40 (CD134) antibody ivuxolimab. Patients enrolled in dose escalation were diagnosed with hepatocellular carcinoma, melanoma, renal cell or head and neck cancer.

Only in-frame clones appear in the TCRdb table, and some are missing; sequencing was by immunoSEQ multiplex PCR. The sample consists of tens of thousands of clones, approximately 87% of them appearing once. Patients with autoimmune history or systemic immunosuppression were excluded. Sampled blood was obtained at baseline, cycle 4 day 1, and cycle 7 day 1. Sample: CD4+ or CD8+ T cells sorted from blood, taken in a trial of the OX40 agonist ivuxolimab. This chain joins TRBV29-1 and TRBJ2-1; the D is unclear. This receptor was obtained from an adult with an advanced solid tumor such as melanoma, head and neck, liver or kidney cancer. Here the CDR3 reads CSVGPPIPQFF. CDR3 nucleotides: TGCAGCGTAGGGCCACCGATCCCTCAGTTCTTC.